This record covers a single T cell receptor beta chain. The sample is drawn from a study of control samples from healthy donors and cancer patients. The CDR3 loop spans 14 amino acids. Germline V lookup: CDR1 SGHAT, CDR2 FQNNGV. V shed 1 base and J 7 bases; nucleotides not matched to a gene: 1. The repertoire was sequenced with immunoSEQ multiplex PCR; TCRdb's copy has only in-frame clones and lacks some. The sample contains around 82,000 clones, about 89% of which appear only once. This receptor was obtained from a man aged 45-65 years in good health. V usage is TRBV11-2 and J usage is TRBJ1-6; 7 nucleotides line up with TRBD1. The specimen was blood. CDR3 coding DNA: TGTGCCAGCAGCTTAGCACAGGGGAATTCACCCCTCCACTTT. Protein product: CASSLAQGNSPLHF. The complete variable domain, with remaining parts taken from reference TRBV11-2 and TRBJ1-6, reads EAGVAQSPRYKIIEKRQSVAFWCNPISGHATLYWYQQILGQGPKLLIQFQNNGVVDDSQLPKDRFSAERLKGVDSTLKIQPAKLEDSAVYLCASSLAQGNSPLHFGNGTRLTVT.